The 19 T cell receptor beta chains presented below share a single source sample, sequenced in a study of glioma-infiltrating T cells. TCR alpha and beta CDR3 regions were amplified from RNA using iRepertoire nested multiplex PCR. Each CDR3 protein is one row after TCRdb ran MiXCR on the multiplex PCR reads. The repertoire holds about 180,000 distinct CDR3 sequences, with more than 35% as singletons. Sequencing was performed on glioma tissue, nonneoplastic brain tissue, or PBMCs (not recorded which). The receptors stem from a human donor with low-grade glioma or glioblastoma, undergoing nonglioma brain surgery, or in good health (not recorded which).

A remark on this clonotype: A much larger clone differs by one base, so this may be a read error. The chain joins TRBV4-1 to TRBJ1-1; D is uncertain. The germline gives CDR1 MGHRA, CDR2 YSYEKL. The CDR3 has 14 amino acids. Trimming took off 5 bases at V and 7 bases at J, with 17 bases between the two ends. In DNA form, the CDR3 reads TGCGCCAGCAGCTCCGGGCCAAGGAATAATGAAGCTTTCTTT. Translated: CASSSGPRNNEAFF.

This clonotype was recorded many times. The rearrangement joins TRBV20-1 to TRBJ2-7; D gene ambiguous. With 6 bases removed from V and 3 bases from J, the gap between germline ends came to 12 bases. There are 12 residues in the CDR3. CDR1 and CDR2 from the germline V gene are DFQATT and SNEGSKA (reference sequence). The CDR3 bases are TGCAGTGCATACTCTATAGACTACGAGCAGTACTTC. Its protein is CSAYSIDYEQYF.

Concerning this clonotype: A much larger clone sits a single nucleotide away, making a read error possible. The chain links TRBV28 to TRBJ2-1; perhaps TRBD2 as D (5 bases). V dropped 4 bases and J dropped 0 bases, with 22 bases sitting between them. This CDR3 region has 19 residues. From germline, CDR1 is MDHEN and CDR2 SYDVKM. The CDR3 bases are TGTGCCAGCAGTTCTGGACTCTACCAGGTGGGAAGCTCCTACAATGAGCAGTTCTTC. It encodes CASSSGLYQVGSSYNEQFF.

Comments on this clonotype: This may be a read error, as it is one base from a much larger clone. The chain links TRBV20-1 to TRBJ2-5; TRBD1 matches 8 bases. CDR3 length: 15 amino acids. Trimming at V came to 4 bases and at J to 1 base, leaving 8 bases not matched to a gene. Germline-derived CDR1 and CDR2 are DFQATT and SNEGSKA (reference sequence). CDR3 in amino acids: CSAKRSRGLQETQYF. CDR3 nucleotide sequence: TGCAGTGCTAAGCGGTCCAGGGGGCTCCAAGAGACCCAGTACTTC.

This clonotype came up a few times. A read error is possible here, since a much larger clone lies one base away. The chain is built from TRBV15 and TRBJ1-1, with D possibly being TRBD1 (5 bases). Germline V gene sequence: CDR1 LNHNV, CDR2 YYDKDF (reference sequence). CDR3 size: 13 residues. The CDR3 is CAASSAGGTEAFF. In DNA form, the CDR3 reads TGTGCCGCCAGCAGTGCGGGGGGCACTGAAGCTTTCTTT.

Ten or more counts support this clonotype. The chain combines TRBV7-3 with TRBJ2-3, with TRBD2 matching 8 bases. Trimming removed 4 bases from V and 5 bases from J; junction bases left unmatched: 14. The CDR3 loop spans 17 amino acids. CDR1 SGHTA and CDR2 FQGTGA come from the germline V gene. CDR3 sequence reads: CASSYHGRAGDLDTQYF. CDR3 sequence (DNA): TGTGCCAGCAGCTACCACGGGCGAGCGGGAGATTTAGATACGCAGTATTTT.

With respect to this clonotype: This sequence may be a read error, since a much larger clone differs from it by one base. The rearrangement joins TRBV2 to TRBJ1-2; D remains unclear. Trimming shortened V by 7 bases and J by 7 bases, and 10 bases separated the two germline ends. The CDR3 loop spans 11 amino acids. Germline CDR1 and CDR2: SNHLY and FYNNEI. In DNA form, the CDR3 reads TGTGCCAGCAAAAGATCTCGTGGCTACACCTTC. Protein product: CASKRSRGYTF.

Notes on this clonotype: One base away lies a much larger clone, so this may be a sequencing read error. J is TRBJ2-5 and V is TRBV7-9, with D unclear. Germline V gene lookup returns CDR1 SEHNR and CDR2 FQNEAQ (reference sequence). V lost 8 bases and J 0 bases, leaving 10 bases between the germline ends. This CDR3 comprises 13 residues. DNA of the CDR3: TGTGCCAGCGAATATAACGACCAAGAGACCCAGTACTTC. Its protein product is CASEYNDQETQYF.

This clonotype was recorded at least ten times. The CDR3 reads CASSQTSGRLGEQFF. The CDR3 nucleotides are TGTGCCAGCAGTCAAACTAGCGGGAGACTAGGTGAGCAGTTCTTC. The gene calls are TRBV28 and TRBJ2-1; 11 nucleotides agree with TRBD2. V shed 5 bases and J 9 bases; nucleotides not matched to a gene: 9. The CDR3 length is 15 residues. Per germline, CDR1 MDHEN and CDR2 SYDVKM.

Notes on this clonotype: A read error may be the cause here, since a much bigger clone is one base away. The rearrangement links TRBV29-1 to TRBJ1-5; D possibly corresponds to TRBD1 (5 bases). CDR1 SQVTM and CDR2 ANQGSEA come from the germline V gene. This CDR3 comprises 13 residues. The V and J ends lost 2 bases and 8 bases respectively, with 13 bases between them. This chain's CDR3 is CSVEQGRDKPQHF. Written as DNA, the CDR3 is TGCAGCGTTGAACAGGGACGTGATAAGCCCCAGCATTTT. The full variable domain, with the rest looked up from reference TRBV29-1 and TRBJ1-5, is SAVISQKPSRDICQRGTSLTIQCQVDSQVTMMFWYRQQPGQSLTLIATANQGSEATYESGFVIDKFPISRPNLTFSTLTVSNMSPEDSSIYLCSVEQGRDKPQHFGDGTRLSIL.

V gene TRBV3-1 combines with J gene TRBJ1-1, with a tentative D call TRBD1 (5 bases). Germline CDR1 reads LGHDT; CDR2 reads YNNKEL (reference sequence). V lost 4 bases and J lost 4, with 7 bases in between. The CDR3 has 12 amino acids. This CDR3 is CASSPGTTEAFF. Here the CDR3 DNA reads TGTGCCAGCAGCCCTGGGACCACTGAAGCTTTCTTT.

This clonotype was observed a handful of times. The genes are TRBV12-3 or TRBV12-4 and TRBJ2-5, with TRBD1 matching over 8 bases. With V trimmed by 9 bases and J by 2 bases, 11 bases remained unmatched. The CDR3 covers 15 residues. CDR3 amino acids: CARRDRGRGQETQYF. The DNA for the CDR3 is TGTGCCAGGAGAGACAGGGGCCGGGGGCAAGAGACCCAGTACTTC.

Comments on this clonotype: Being one base from a much bigger clone, this may be a read error. The genes are TRBV5-1 and TRBJ1-3; D might be TRBD1 (5 bases). CDR3 length: 14 residues. Germline loops: CDR1 SGHRS, CDR2 YFSETQ. The CDR3 region is CASSGDGSGNTMYF. The CDR3 DNA sequence: TGCGCCAGCAGTGGGGACGGCTCTGGAAACACCATGTATTTT.

The genes are TRBV13 and TRBJ2-2; 8 nucleotides match TRBD1. Germline V lookup: CDR1 PRHDT, CDR2 FYEKMQ (reference sequence). The J segment lost 4 bases and the V segment lost 5 bases, leaving 3 bases of the junction unmatched. This CDR3 region has 14 residues. CDR3 amino acids: CASSMTGVTGELFF. Written as DNA, the CDR3 is TGTGCCAGCAGCATGACAGGGGTCACCGGGGAGCTGTTTTTT.

Notes on this clonotype: A much larger clonotype is one base distant, so this may be a read error. The chain combines TRBV7-2 with TRBJ2-4; D ambiguous. Germline CDR1 SGHTA, CDR2 FQGNSA. The CDR3 has 13 residues. Deletions cut 4 bases from V and 5 bases from J, with 9 bases between. For the CDR3, the DNA is TGTGCCAGCAGCTACATTGGGGAAAACATTCAGTACTTC. This sequence encodes CASSYIGENIQYF.

This clonotype has a count of ten or more. This rearrangement joins TRBV6-1 to TRBJ2-2, with TRBD1 matching 8 bases. With 5 bases clipped from V and 6 bases from J, the junction kept 8 bases outside the gene matches. Germline V CDR1 and CDR2: MNHNS, SASEGT. The CDR3 extends over 15 amino acids. CDR3 amino acids: CASSPDRGKSGELFF. In DNA form, the CDR3 reads TGTGCCAGCAGTCCCGACAGGGGAAAATCCGGGGAGCTGTTTTTT.

For this clonotype: This clone may be a read error of a much larger clone one base away. The rearrangement links TRBV7-9 to TRBJ2-1; TRBD1 aligns across 9 bases. The CDR3 extends over 15 amino acids. Germline CDR1 is SEHNR and CDR2 is FQNEAQ (reference sequence). The CDR3 sequence is CASSLEQGAYNKQFF. CDR3 DNA: TGTGCCAGCAGCTTAGAACAGGGGGCTTACAATAAGCAGTTCTTC.

Comment on this clonotype: This may arise from a read error, as a much more abundant clone is one base away. J is TRBJ2-7 and V is TRBV20-1; unclear D gene. The CDR3 is made up of 12 amino acids. In germline, CDR1 is DFQATT, CDR2 SNEGSKA (reference sequence). The CDR3 DNA reads TGCAGTGTTCAGCAAACAACCTACGATCAGTACTTC. This encodes CSVQQTTYDQYF.

The chain couples TRBV3-1 to TRBJ2-6; D not certain. V lost 6 bases to trimming and J lost 2 bases, with 5 bases between them. Germline V CDR1 and CDR2: LGHDT, YNNKEL (reference sequence). The CDR3 spans 13 residues. CDR3 in amino acids: CASRIAGANVLTF. CDR3 sequence (DNA): TGTGCCAGCAGGATTGCTGGGGCCAACGTCCTGACTTTC.